The present TCR beta chain was sequenced within a study of blood T cell repertoires in COVID-19. Germline-derived CDR1 and CDR2 are MNHEY and SVGAGI. With 5 bases clipped from V and 1 base from J, the junction kept 4 bases outside the gene matches. The CDR3 runs to 15 residues. The assay was immunoSEQ multiplex PCR, and TCRdb's table has in-frame clones only and misses some. This sample has approximately 270,000 clones, with roughly 80% found just once. The TCR was taken from a man older than 75 with acute or convalescent COVID-19. Specimen: peripheral blood. The rearrangement joins TRBV6-5 to TRBJ2-1; 8 bases match TRBD2. The CDR3 DNA reads as TGTGCCAGCAGTCGTAGCGGGGATTCCTACAATGAGCAGTTCTTC. Its protein product is CASSRSGDSYNEQFF.